A single sample gave rise to the 21 T cell receptor beta chains below, sequenced in a study of early T cells in non-severe SARS-CoV-2 infection. TCRdb re-called the 5' RACE reads with MiXCR, one entry per CDR3 protein. This table has roughly 34,000 distinct CDR3 sequences, roughly 4.5% appearing once. Material: whole blood. The receptor source for this set is an adult who was a healthcare worker with PCR-confirmed SARS-CoV-2 infection or an uninfected control (not recorded which).

This clonotype was recorded many times. The chain couples TRBV5-4 to TRBJ1-2; maybe TRBD1 (6 bases). The CDR3 is 15 residues long. CDR1 is SGHNT and CDR2 is YYREEE in the germline V gene (reference sequence). V lost 4 bases to trimming and J lost 2 bases, with 15 bases between them. The CDR3 DNA is TGTGCCAGCAGCCCGAGGGGGGTAGGGAACTATGGCTACACCTTC. As protein: CASSPRGVGNYGYTF.

Sample share makes this clonotype medium-sized. This CDR3 reads CASSLESGNEAFF. CDR3 nucleotide sequence: TGTGCCAGCAGCTTAGAATCGGGTAACGAAGCTTTCTTT. This chain connects TRBV7-6 to TRBJ1-1; D is uncertain. The ends were cut back, 1 base at V and 8 bases at J, with 11 bases in the middle. CDR3 length: 13 amino acids. The germline V gene has CDR1 SGHVS and CDR2 FNYEAQ.

This clonotype was picked up many times. The chain uses TRBV15 and TRBJ2-2; tentatively, D is TRBD1 (5 bases). CDR3 length: 15 residues. V lost 4 bases, J lost 4 bases, and 13 bases lay in between. CDR1 is LNHNV, CDR2 YYDKDF, per germline (reference sequence). In DNA, the CDR3 is TGTGCCACCAGCAAAGGGGAAGTTCGCACCGGGGAGCTGTTTTTT. It specifies CATSKGEVRTGELFF.

This clonotype was seen ten or more times. The chain employs TRBV20-1 and TRBJ2-1; D is undetermined. Trimming removed 0 bases at V and 7 bases at J, with 19 bases between. The CDR3 sequence is 16 residues long. From germline, CDR1 is DFQATT and CDR2 SNEGSKA (reference sequence). The CDR3 DNA reads as TGCAGTGCTAGAGATCCCGGGTCTGACCTCGAGAATGAGCAGTTCTTC. Its protein is CSARDPGSDLENEQFF.

There are many counts of this clonotype. The CDR3 protein is CASSPQLGSADTQYF. The CDR3 coding sequence is TGTGCCAGCAGCCCGCAACTAGGAAGCGCAGATACGCAGTATTTT. This chain joins TRBV7-3 and TRBJ2-3; possibly TRBD2 for D (5 bases). This CDR3 is built from 15 residues. The ends were cut back, 5 bases at V and 4 bases at J, with 16 bases in the middle. Germline CDR1 SGHTA, CDR2 FQGTGA.

There are many counts of this clonotype. This chain links TRBV2 with TRBJ1-6; D gene uncertain. The V gene lost 1 base and the J gene lost 7 bases, with 8 bases spanning the gap. The CDR3 length is 14 residues. Germline assignment: CDR1 SNHLY and CDR2 FYNNEI. In DNA, the CDR3 is TGTGCCAGCAGTGAAGGGGTTCAAAATTCACCCCTCCACTTT. Translation: CASSEGVQNSPLHF.

The V and J genes are TRBV29-1 and TRBJ1-1; no clear D gene. Germline V CDR1 and CDR2: SQVTM, ANQGSEA. The V end lost 6 bases, the J end lost 5 bases, and 13 bases lay between the germline ends. This CDR3 is built from 12 residues. In DNA form, the CDR3 reads TGCAGCGTAAAAAGCGGCCAAACTGAAGCTTTCTTT. Translating gives CSVKSGQTEAFF.

This clonotype was detected many times. The chain combines TRBV20-1 with TRBJ2-7; 11 bases are a match to TRBD2. Losses at the gene ends were 0 bases for V and 4 bases for J; bases not matched to a gene: 5. Germline V gene data show CDR1 as DFQATT and CDR2 as SNEGSKA (reference sequence). CDR3 length equals 15 residues. CDR3 coding DNA: TGCAGTGCTAGAGACGGTACTAGCGGGGGATACGAGCAGTACTTC. Translating it yields CSARDGTSGGYEQYF.

This clonotype was detected ten times or more. In DNA form, the CDR3 reads TGTGCCAGCAGTTTAGCCAGCACAGATACGCAGTATTTT. This encodes CASSLASTDTQYF. This sequence joins TRBV12-3 or TRBV12-4 and TRBJ2-3; D unclear. V was pared by 0 bases and J by 0 bases, with 1 base between. The CDR3 runs to 13 residues.

This clonotype has ten or more counts. V usage is TRBV7-9 and J usage is TRBJ1-6; D is possibly TRBD1 (5 bases). This CDR3 comprises 13 residues. With 5 bases removed from V and 9 bases from J, the gap between germline ends came to 11 bases. Per the germline V gene, CDR1 is SEHNR and CDR2 is FQNEAQ (reference sequence). DNA of the CDR3: TGTGCCAGCAGCCCACCAGGGAGTTCACCCCTCCACTTT. Translated, it gives CASSPPGSSPLHF.

This clonotype came up many times. The chain uses TRBV18 and TRBJ1-2; possible D gene TRBD1, 6 bases. This CDR3 region has 16 residues. Deletions cut 5 bases from V and 6 bases from J, with 22 bases between. Germline V gives CDR1 KGHSH, CDR2 LQKENI. CDR3 in DNA: TGTGCCAGCTCAAACCAAGGCGGGGGGCTCACTAATGGCTACACCTTC. Translation gives CASSNQGGGLTNGYTF.

This clonotype was found many times. This sequence joins TRBV5-4 and TRBJ2-3; no definite D call. The germline V gene encodes CDR1 SGHNT and CDR2 YYREEE (reference sequence). The CDR3 consists of 17 residues. V shed 4 bases and J shed 0 bases, with 18 bases lying between them. The CDR3 DNA follows: TGTGCCAGCAGCCCAATGAACTCGATAGCTAGCACAGATACGCAGTATTTT. It specifies CASSPMNSIASTDTQYF.

In this sample, this clonotype turned up many times. V and J are TRBV5-1 and TRBJ1-1, with a tentative D call TRBD1 (6 bases). V shed 3 bases and J shed 1 base, with 10 bases lying between them. The CDR3 has 14 residues. Germline loops: CDR1 SGHRS, CDR2 YFSETQ. The CDR3 loop is CASSSGQPNTEAFF. In DNA form, the CDR3 reads TGCGCCAGCAGCTCAGGACAGCCGAACACTGAAGCTTTCTTT.

This chain connects TRBV6-2 or TRBV6-3 to TRBJ1-6; D is unresolved. In germline, CDR1 is MNHEY, CDR2 SVGEGT. This CDR3 comprises 15 residues. The V end lost 5 bases, the J end lost 7 bases, and 15 bases lay between the germline ends. The chain's CDR3 is CASSASPRKNSPLHF. CDR3 nucleotides: TGTGCCAGCAGTGCGAGCCCACGGAAGAATTCACCCCTCCACTTT.

This sequence joins TRBV6-6 and TRBJ2-7, with D perhaps TRBD1 (5 bases). Trimming took 2 bases from V and 0 from J, leaving 14 bases between them. CDR3 length: 16 residues. Germline V gene data show CDR1 as MNHNY and CDR2 as SVGAGI (reference sequence). CDR3 loop: CASSYRLTASSYEQYF. CDR3 bases: TGTGCCAGCAGTTACCGTCTGACAGCCTCCTCCTACGAGCAGTACTTC.

This clonotype was found a few times. The chain uses TRBV12-3 or TRBV12-4 and TRBJ1-2; D remains unclear. V lost 3 bases, J lost 0 bases, and 8 bases lay in between. The CDR3 totals 14 residues. The CDR3 nucleotides read TGTGCCAGCAGTTTTGTAACTACTAACTATGGCTACACCTTC. This sequence encodes CASSFVTTNYGYTF.

There are a few counts of this clonotype. The CDR3 nucleotides read TGCAGTGCTAGAGATGGACGACACGAGGCACAGCCCCAGCATTTT. As protein: CSARDGRHEAQPQHF. The gene calls are TRBV20-1 and TRBJ1-5, with unresolved D. Trimming shortened V by 0 bases and J by 7 bases, and 16 bases separated the two germline ends. CDR1 DFQATT and CDR2 SNEGSKA come from the germline V gene (reference sequence). The CDR3 consists of 15 residues.

This clonotype was seen more than once but under ten times. The chain combines TRBV7-7 with TRBJ2-2; 9 bases map to TRBD2. V shed 3 bases, J shed 6 bases, and the junction held 8 bases outside the gene matches. Germline V gene sequence: CDR1 SSHAT, CDR2 FNYEAQ (reference sequence). The CDR3 length is 16 residues. CDR3 DNA: TGTGCCAGCAGCTTTCGTCTAGCGGGAAGGCCCGGGGAGCTGTTTTTT. Translated, it gives CASSFRLAGRPGELFF. The whole variable domain, filled in from reference TRBV7-7 and TRBJ2-2, reads GAGVSQSPRYKVTKRGQDVTLRCDPISSHATLYWYQQALGQGPEFLTYFNYEAQPDKSGLPSDRFSAERPEGSISTLTIQRTEQRDSAMYRCASSFRLAGRPGELFFGEGSRLTVL.

This clonotype turned up a few times. This sequence joins TRBV3-1 and TRBJ1-1; 7 bases align to TRBD1. There are 16 residues in the CDR3. Germline V gene data show CDR1 as LGHDT and CDR2 as YNNKEL (reference sequence). J gave up 4 bases and V 0 bases, and 8 bases lay outside the gene matches. The CDR3 region is CASSQEGRGGSTEAFF. CDR3 nucleotides: TGTGCCAGCAGCCAAGAGGGCAGGGGGGGAAGCACTGAAGCTTTCTTT.

This clonotype has ten or more counts. V is TRBV7-9 and J is TRBJ1-2; no firm D call. Trimming took off 1 base at V and 2 bases at J, with 5 bases between the two ends. The germline V gene has CDR1 SEHNR and CDR2 FQNEAQ (reference sequence). This CDR3 has 13 residues. In DNA form, the CDR3 reads TGTGCCAGCAGCTTAGTAGGGAACTATGGCTACACCTTC. This encodes CASSLVGNYGYTF.

In its sample, this clonotype was seen many times. Relative to the germline gene, one junction end is altered; a read error may explain this. The V gene is TRBV12-3 or TRBV12-4, the J gene TRBJ1-6, with D unclear. This CDR3 contains 12 residues. The CDR3 region has the DNA TGTGCCAGCAGTCTGGATAATTCGCCCCTCCACTTT. The encoded protein is CASSLDNSPLHF.